Listed below are T cell receptor beta chains from one sample, sequenced in a study of OX40 agonist ivuxolimab in advanced cancers. TCRdb keeps only in-frame clones here, not all; method: immunoSEQ multiplex PCR. There are 35,000 to 45,000 clones in the sample; about 86% occur only once, and around a fifth lies in the top ten. Specimen: CD4+ or CD8+ T cells sorted from blood, collected in a trial of the OX40 agonist ivuxolimab. These receptor sequences come from an adult with an advanced solid tumor such as melanoma, head and neck, liver or kidney cancer. The CDR3 runs from the conserved cysteine through the conserved F or W. The D gene is left open where the match is weak. Expanded clones are given a class, and other clones once, few, many or no size at all.

v_call	d_call	clone_size	cdr3_length	j_call	cdr3_nt	cdr3_aa
TRBV7-9	NA	once	14	TRBJ2-7	TGTGCCAGCAGCCAGTCAGGGGGGGACCACGAGCAGTACTTC	CASSQSGGDHEQYF
TRBV9	NA	NA	13	TRBJ1-6	TGTGCCAGCAGCGGTGGGGGGGGTTCACCCCTCCACTTT	CASSGGGGSPLHF
TRBV9	NA	NA	15	TRBJ1-2	TGTGCCAGCAGCGTCTACAGGGCGCAAAACTATGGCTACACCTTC	CASSVYRAQNYGYTF
TRBV11-2	NA	NA	12	TRBJ2-1	TGTGCCAGCAGCTTAGCCCCAGCTGAGCAGTTCTTC	CASSLAPAEQFF
TRBV9	NA	NA	13	TRBJ2-7	TGTGCCAGCAGCCTTCAGGGGGGAGTCGAGCAGTACTTC	CASSLQGGVEQYF
TRBV5-8	NA	NA	13	TRBJ1-2	TGTGCCAGCAGCTTGCGGGGTTATTATGGCTACACCTTC	CASSLRGYYGYTF
TRBV10-3	NA	NA	15	TRBJ1-2	TGTGCCATCAGTGCGGGGCTATCTACACCCTACGGCTACACCTTC	CAISAGLSTPYGYTF
TRBV27	TRBD2	few	15	TRBJ2-5	TGTGCCAGCAGTTTAACGGCGGGGGGGGCCGAGACCCAGTACTTC	CASSLTAGGAETQYF
TRBV13	TRBD1	NA	14	TRBJ1-1	TGTGCCAGCAGCTTAGGGCAGGGGGGAACTGAAGCTTTCTTT	CASSLGQGGTEAFF
TRBV5-1	TRBD1	NA	14	TRBJ2-2	TGCGCCAGCAGCACGGGACAGGGCGACGGGGAGCTGTTTTTT	CASSTGQGDGELFF
TRBV10-3	NA	NA	16	TRBJ2-3	TGTGCCATCAGTGAGTACGGGGCCCCGAGCACAGATACGCAGTATTTT	CAISEYGAPSTDTQYF
TRBV5-5	NA	NA	13	TRBJ1-4	TGTGCCAGCAGCACCCAGTCTAATGAAAAACTGTTTTTT	CASSTQSNEKLFF
TRBV30	NA	NA	13	TRBJ1-2	TGTGCCTGGAGGTCCCGAGTCGGCTATGGCTACACCTTC	CAWRSRVGYGYTF
TRBV23-1	TRBD1	NA	17	TRBJ2-1	TGCGCCAGCAGTCAATCGAAAAAACAGGGGGCGCGCTATGAGCAGTTCTTC	CASSQSKKQGARYEQFF
TRBV25-1	NA	NA	13	TRBJ1-5	TGTGCCAGCAGTGAGGGTTTGGGGCAGCCCCAGCATTTT	CASSEGLGQPQHF
TRBV9	TRBD1	NA	17	TRBJ2-2	TGTGCCAGCAGCGTAGCCTGGGACAGGGAGGCCACCGGGGAGCTGTTTTTT	CASSVAWDREATGELFF
TRBV5-4	NA	NA	12	TRBJ2-7	TGTGCCAGCAGCTTGTACTCCTACGAGCAGTACTTC	CASSLYSYEQYF
TRBV10-3	NA	NA	16	TRBJ2-3	TGTGCCATCAGTGCCGGGGGCGGGGAACGCACAGATACGCAGTATTTT	CAISAGGGERTDTQYF
TRBV6-5	NA	few	14	TRBJ1-2	TGTGCCAGCACCTATCGGGGGGCGGGCTATGGCTACACCTTC	CASTYRGAGYGYTF
TRBV6-6	NA	once	16	TRBJ1-1	TGTGCCAGCAGTTCCGTACACCTTATTATCAACACTGAAGCTTTCTTT	CASSSVHLIINTEAFF
TRBV27	NA	NA	14	TRBJ2-7	TGTGCCAGCAGTTTATCCGGCAGGGGCTACGAGCAGTACTTC	CASSLSGRGYEQYF
TRBV7-2	NA	NA	13	TRBJ2-1	TGTGCCAGCAGCTCGAACAGGGACAATGAGCAGTTCTTC	CASSSNRDNEQFF
TRBV19	NA	NA	15	TRBJ1-2	TGTGCCAGTAGTATAGATGCCGGGACAAACTATGGCTACACCTTC	CASSIDAGTNYGYTF
TRBV4-1	NA	NA	15	TRBJ1-1	TGCGCCAGCAGCCAAGTGAGGCAGGGGAACACTGAAGCTTTCTTT	CASSQVRQGNTEAFF
TRBV4-3	NA	NA	15	TRBJ1-2	TGCGCCAGCAGCCAAGACAGGCGGCGGCTTGGGGGCTACACCTTC	CASSQDRRRLGGYTF
TRBV6-5	NA	few	12	TRBJ1-6	TGTGCCAGCAGCCCGGGCACTTCACCCCTCCACTTT	CASSPGTSPLHF
TRBV5-5	NA	medium-sized	14	TRBJ1-5	TGTGCCAGCAGCTTGGACTATAGCAATCAGCCCCAGCATTTT	CASSLDYSNQPQHF
TRBV5-1	NA	NA	16	TRBJ2-2	TGCGCCAGCAGCCCCTATGGGGGCGTGAACACCGGGGAGCTGTTTTTT	CASSPYGGVNTGELFF
TRBV7-9	TRBD2	NA	15	TRBJ2-1	TGTGCCAGCAGCTTCCTTAGCGGGGGCTTCAATGAGCAGTTCTTC	CASSFLSGGFNEQFF
TRBV20-1	NA	NA	9	TRBJ2-5	TGCAGTGCTAAGGAGACCCAGTACTTC	CSAKETQYF
TRBV9	TRBD1	NA	14	TRBJ2-3	TGTGCCAGCAGCTTTCCGGACAGGGCGGATACGCAGTATTTT	CASSFPDRADTQYF
TRBV5-1	NA	NA	13	TRBJ1-2	TGCGCCAGCAGCCCCGACCAAACCTCTGGCTACACCTTC	CASSPDQTSGYTF
TRBV4-3	NA	NA	16	TRBJ2-2	TGCGCCAGCAGCCAAGAGGCCAGCGCGAACACCGGGGAGCTGTTTTTT	CASSQEASANTGELFF
TRBV7-2	NA	NA	17	TRBJ1-6	TGTGCCAGCAGCTTAGGGGGGGGAGGGAGCTATAATTCACCCCTCCACTTT	CASSLGGGGSYNSPLHF
TRBV9	NA	NA	14	TRBJ2-2	TGTGCCAGCAGCGTAGCGGCAGGGAGCGGGGAGCTGTTTTTT	CASSVAAGSGELFF
TRBV7-9	TRBD1	NA	19	TRBJ1-2	TGTGCCAGCAGCTTAGCACCGGGACAGGGCAGGACTAGTAACTATGGCTACACCTTC	CASSLAPGQGRTSNYGYTF
TRBV9	NA	NA	14	TRBJ1-2	TGTGCCAGCAGCTCAGACCCCGGATACTATGGCTACACCTTC	CASSSDPGYYGYTF
TRBV5-4	NA	NA	14	TRBJ2-7	TGTGCCAGCAGCTTGGGTGACGGCGCCTACGAGCAGTACTTC	CASSLGDGAYEQYF
TRBV6-5	NA	once	13	TRBJ1-2	TGTGCCAGCAGTTACACAGAGAACTATGGCTACACCTTC	CASSYTENYGYTF
TRBV7-8	TRBD1	NA	16	TRBJ1-4	TGTGCCAGCAGCTTAGGGAATCAGGGGGTGAATGAAAAACTGTTTTTT	CASSLGNQGVNEKLFF
TRBV28	NA	once	13	TRBJ1-2	TGTGCCAGCAGTTTATCTATAGGGGCTGGCTACACCTTC	CASSLSIGAGYTF
TRBV29-1	TRBD1	NA	15	TRBJ2-7	TGCAGCGTTGAAGTTCCGACAGGGGGTTCCTACGAGCAGTACTTC	CSVEVPTGGSYEQYF
TRBV28	TRBD1	once	18	TRBJ2-4	TGTGCCAGCAGTTTACCGACGGGGACAGAGCTAGCCAAAAACATTCAGTACTTC	CASSLPTGTELAKNIQYF
TRBV2	NA	once	13	TRBJ2-7	TGTGCCAGCATGCCCATTTCCAGTGGCGAGCAGTACTTC	CASMPISSGEQYF
TRBV19	NA	NA	14	TRBJ1-2	TGTGCCAGTAGTATCCAGGGGACGCAGTATGGCTACACCTTC	CASSIQGTQYGYTF